The following is a T cell receptor beta chain sequence with its context. A template switching step added UMIs, each with a 6-nucleotide sample barcode. TCRdb reprocessed the 5' RACE reads; each CDR3 protein has one entry and no DNA is given. This sample carries about 140,000 distinct CDR3 sequences, with less than 2.5% going to the ten biggest clones. Germline CDR1 reads SGHTA; CDR2 reads FQGTGA. This CDR3 contains 15 residues. This record comes from a study of monozygotic twins with inflammatory bowel disease. Total RNA from whole blood was isolated with no T cell sorting. The J gene is TRBJ2-7, the V gene TRBV7-3; TCRdb's D call of TRBD1 is untestable without DNA. This clonotype originated in a human donor with ulcerative colitis or Crohn's disease, or a healthy co-twin of an affected twin (not recorded which). The material sequenced was blood. The CDR3 region is CASSLGTAPVSGQYF.